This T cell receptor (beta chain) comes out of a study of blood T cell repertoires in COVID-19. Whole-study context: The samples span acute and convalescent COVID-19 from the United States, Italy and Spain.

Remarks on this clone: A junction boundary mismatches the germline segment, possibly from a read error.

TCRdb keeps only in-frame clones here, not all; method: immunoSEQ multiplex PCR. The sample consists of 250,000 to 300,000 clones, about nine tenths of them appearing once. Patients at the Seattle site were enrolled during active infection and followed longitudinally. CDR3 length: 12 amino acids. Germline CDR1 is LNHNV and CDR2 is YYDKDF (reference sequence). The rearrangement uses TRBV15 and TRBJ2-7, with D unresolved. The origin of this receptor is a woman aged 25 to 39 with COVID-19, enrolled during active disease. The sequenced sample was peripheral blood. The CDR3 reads CATSRGDRILFF. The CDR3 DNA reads TGTGCCACCAGCAGAGGAGATCGCATTTTGTTCTTC.